This T cell receptor (beta chain) came from a study of response to subunit inactivated influenza vaccine. Regarding this clonotype: Antigen: not known.

Study-wide points: Every seasonal influenza vaccination brings in few new T cells, the authors suggested.

The CDR3 spans 14 residues. The V and J ends lost 5 bases and 10 bases, in that order; junction bases with no gene match: 8. Germline assignment: CDR1 SGHTA and CDR2 FQGNSA. TCRdb fed the RT-PCR reads into MiXCR, producing one record per CDR3 protein. The sample holds around 530,000 distinct CDR3 sequences, 16% seen once. Sequencing used CD4+ T cells sorted from PBMCs, obtained around 25 months after vaccination. The chain recombines TRBV7-2 with TRBJ1-6, with 7 bases matching TRBD1. The source is a man aged 50 to 69 who received an inactivated influenza vaccine. The chain's CDR3 is CASSTTGFGSPLHF. For the CDR3, the DNA is TGTGCCAGCAGCACGACAGGGTTTGGATCACCCCTCCACTTT.